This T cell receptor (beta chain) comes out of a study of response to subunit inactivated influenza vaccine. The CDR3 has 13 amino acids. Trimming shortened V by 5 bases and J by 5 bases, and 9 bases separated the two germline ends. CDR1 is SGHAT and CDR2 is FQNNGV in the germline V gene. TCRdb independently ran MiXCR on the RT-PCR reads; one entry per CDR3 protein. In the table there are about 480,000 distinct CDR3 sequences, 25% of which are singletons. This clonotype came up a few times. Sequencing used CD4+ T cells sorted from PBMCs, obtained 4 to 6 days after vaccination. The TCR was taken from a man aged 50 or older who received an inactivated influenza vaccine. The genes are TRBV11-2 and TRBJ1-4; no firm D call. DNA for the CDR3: TGTGCCAGCAGCGGTAACAGAAATGAAAAACTGTTTTTT. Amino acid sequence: CASSGNRNEKLFF.